One sample yielded the 30 T cell receptor beta chains listed below, sequenced in a study of STAT5B mutations in CD4+ large granular lymphocyte leukemia. Profiled with immunoSEQ multiplex PCR; TCRdb holds only in-frame clones, not every one. The sample gives 25,000 to 35,000 clones, 60% to 80% of which show up once; about 0.45% is in the top ten. The sequenced sample was CD4+ T cells from blood buffy coats. These receptors were collected from a human donor in good health.

V usage is TRBV14 and J usage is TRBJ2-1; 10 bases align to TRBD2. Germline lookup yields CDR1 SGHDN and CDR2 FVKESK. The CDR3 has 17 amino acids. The V segment lost 1 base and the J segment 2 bases; nucleotides outside the gene matches: 5. In nucleotides, the CDR3 is TGTGCCAGCAGCCAAGTAAGCAGCGGGGGGGCCTACAATGAGCAGTTCTTC. Amino acids: CASSQVSSGGAYNEQFF.

This clone was found a few times. This chain links TRBV30 with TRBJ1-4; D gene ambiguous. The CDR3 extends over 15 amino acids. Germline-derived CDR1 and CDR2 are GTSNPN and SVGIG (reference sequence). Trimming shortened V by 1 base and J by 2 bases, and 11 bases separated the two germline ends. In DNA form, the CDR3 reads TGTGCCTGGAGTGCGCCGGGAGGGACTAATGAAAAACTGTTTTTT. It yields the protein CAWSAPGGTNEKLFF.

The CDR3 sequence: CASSIELNTGELFF. For the CDR3, the DNA is TGTGCCAGTAGTATAGAATTGAACACCGGGGAGCTGTTTTTT. V and J are TRBV19 and TRBJ2-2; unclear D gene. The V end was cut by 0 bases, the J end by 1 base, with 3 bases between. The CDR3 consists of 14 residues. Germline CDR1 and CDR2: LNHDA and SQIVND (reference sequence).

J is TRBJ1-2 and V is TRBV18, with D maybe TRBD1 (6 bases). Germline CDR1 and CDR2: KGHSH and LQKENI. With 3 bases removed from V and 5 bases from J, the gap between germline ends came to 16 bases. CDR3 size: 15 residues. Here the CDR3 reads CASSPVKLTGYGYTF. The CDR3, as DNA: TGTGCCAGCTCACCCGTAAAACTTACAGGGTATGGCTACACCTTC. Filled out from reference TRBV18 and TRBJ1-2, the complete variable domain reads NAGVMQNPRHLVRRRGQEARLRCSPMKGHSHVYWYRQLPEEGLKFMVYLQKENIIDESGMPKERFSAEFPKEGPSILRIQQVVRGDSAAYFCASSPVKLTGYGYTFGSGTRLTVV.

The chain recombines TRBV27 with TRBJ1-2; D gene ambiguous. Germline CDR1 and CDR2: MNHEY and SMNVEV (reference sequence). The CDR3 is made up of 13 amino acids. Trimming took off 5 bases at V and 8 bases at J, with 15 bases between the two ends. The CDR3 loop is CASSANLARGYTF. The CDR3 DNA reads as TGTGCCAGCAGTGCAAACCTCGCTAGAGGCTACACCTTC.

The rearrangement joins TRBV19 to TRBJ2-1; D possibly corresponds to TRBD1 (6 bases). The germline gives CDR1 LNHDA, CDR2 SQIVND (reference sequence). Trimming left V 7 bases short and J 5 bases short, with 15 bases between. This CDR3 region has 14 residues. The CDR3 spells CASTPDSHDNEQFF. The CDR3, as DNA: TGTGCCAGTACCCCGGACAGCCACGACAATGAGCAGTTCTTC.

This rearrangement joins TRBV9 to TRBJ2-3; 7 bases fit TRBD2. V was clipped by 4 bases and J by 4 bases; unmatched bases: 15. The CDR3 runs to 17 residues. Germline CDR1 and CDR2: SGDLS and YYNGEE. CDR3: CASSFQGAGVRPDTQYF. In DNA form, the CDR3 reads TGTGCCAGCAGCTTTCAAGGTGCGGGGGTCCGCCCAGATACGCAGTATTTT. The full variable domain, in which reference TRBV9 and TRBJ2-3 provide the parts outside the CDR3, is DSGVTQTPKHLITATGQRVTLRCSPRSGDLSVYWYQQSLDQGLQFLIQYYNGEERAKGNILERFSAQQFPDLHSELNLSSLELGDSALYFCASSFQGAGVRPDTQYFGPGTRLTVL.

This clone was counted a few times. The rearrangement links TRBV11-2 to TRBJ1-1; D uncertain. The CDR3 is 12 residues long. Germline CDR1 SGHAT, CDR2 FQNNGV. The V end was cut by 0 bases, the J end by 7 bases, with 6 bases between. The CDR3 here is CASSLDPSEAFF. CDR3 coding DNA: TGTGCCAGCAGCTTAGATCCCAGTGAAGCTTTCTTT. Full variable domain (remainder filled in from reference TRBV11-2 and TRBJ1-1): EAGVAQSPRYKIIEKRQSVAFWCNPISGHATLYWYQQILGQGPKLLIQFQNNGVVDDSQLPKDRFSAERLKGVDSTLKIQPAKLEDSAVYLCASSLDPSEAFFGQGTRLTVV.

This chain links TRBV27 with TRBJ2-3; no reliable D call. V lost 6 bases and J lost 2, with 6 bases in between. This CDR3 is built from 12 residues. Germline V gene lookup returns CDR1 MNHEY and CDR2 SMNVEV (reference sequence). The CDR3 region is CASSTHTDTQYF. The CDR3 nucleotides read TGTGCCAGCAGCACCCACACAGATACGCAGTATTTT.

The V call is TRBV15, the J call TRBJ1-1; 7 bases map to TRBD1. CDR1 and CDR2 (germline): LNHNV, YYDKDF (reference sequence). The V and J ends lost 0 bases and 0 bases, in that order; junction bases with no gene match: 1. The CDR3 contains 15 residues. The chain's CDR3 is CATSREGQLNTEAFF. The CDR3 DNA is TGTGCCACCAGCAGAGAGGGACAGTTGAACACTGAAGCTTTCTTT.

The chain carries TRBV28 and TRBJ1-2, with 11 bases fitting TRBD1. Germline CDR1 MDHEN, CDR2 SYDVKM. This CDR3 region has 15 residues. The V and J ends lost 7 bases and 2 bases, in that order; junction bases with no gene match: 6. The CDR3 sequence: CASNEDRGRNYGYTF. For the CDR3, the DNA is TGTGCCAGCAATGAGGACAGGGGGCGCAACTATGGCTACACCTTC.

This clone was detected only once. This chain uses TRBV6-1 with TRBJ2-1; D is ambiguous. CDR1 is MNHNS and CDR2 is SASEGT in the germline V gene. V lost 7 bases and J 1 base, leaving 14 bases between the germline ends. The CDR3 length is 15 residues. The CDR3 loop reads CASTVQDGSYNEQFF. CDR3 in DNA: TGTGCCAGCACAGTTCAGGACGGATCCTACAATGAGCAGTTCTTC.

This clone came up a few times. J is TRBJ2-7 and V is TRBV30; a possible D gene is TRBD2 (5 bases). The CDR3 consists of 11 residues. V was cut by 4 bases and J by 9 bases, with 13 bases left in between. Looked up from germline, CDR1 is GTSNPN and CDR2 is SVGIG (reference sequence). The chain's CDR3 is CAWTLGGGQYF. The CDR3 DNA sequence: TGTGCCTGGACCCTCGGAGGTGGGCAGTACTTC. Based on the CDR3 plus reference TRBV30 and TRBJ2-7, the full variable domain is SQTIHQWPATLVQPVGSPLSLECTVEGTSNPNLYWYRQAAGRGLQLLFYSVGIGQISSEVPQNLSASRPQDRQFILSSKKLLLSDSGFYLCAWTLGGGQYFGPGTRLTVT.

V and J are TRBV7-2 and TRBJ2-7, with a tentative D call TRBD2 (5 bases). CDR3 length equals 14 residues. Per germline, CDR1 SGHTA and CDR2 FQGNSA. The germline V and J ends were trimmed by 4 bases and 3 bases, with 13 bases remaining between them. DNA of the CDR3: TGTGCCAGCAGCTCCTTGGCGGGCAACTACGAGCAGTACTTC. Protein product: CASSSLAGNYEQYF.

The sample holds a few counts of this clone. The chain recombines TRBV30 with TRBJ1-1; unclear D gene. Germline loops: CDR1 GTSNPN, CDR2 SVGIG (reference sequence). The CDR3 loop spans 13 amino acids. Trimming removed 7 bases at V and 5 bases at J, with 17 bases between. This CDR3 reads CAYTDRGDTEAFF. CDR3 coding DNA: TGTGCCTATACCGACCGAGGAGATACTGAAGCTTTCTTT.

This chain joins TRBV5-6 and TRBJ2-2; D remains ambiguous. Germline values: CDR1 SGHDT, CDR2 YYEEEE. V lost 5 bases and J lost 6, with 14 bases in between. CDR3 size: 14 residues. The CDR3: CASSSLGQAGELFF. In DNA, the CDR3 is TGTGCCAGCAGTTCCCTAGGGCAAGCCGGGGAGCTGTTTTTT.

The chain combines TRBV5-4 with TRBJ1-1, with unresolved D. Germline values: CDR1 SGHNT, CDR2 YYREEE (reference sequence). CDR3 size: 14 residues. With 2 bases removed from V and 5 bases from J, the gap between germline ends came to 13 bases. The CDR3 DNA follows: TGTGCCAGCAGCTTATTAAGCCGGGCAACTGAAGCTTTCTTT. Its protein is CASSLLSRATEAFF.

This clone was seen once. CDR3 bases: TGTGCCAGCTCACCGCCAGCCCAGGGGACGTCGGCCAAAAACATTCAGTACTTC. Protein product: CASSPPAQGTSAKNIQYF. V usage is TRBV18 and J usage is TRBJ2-4, with a weak D call TRBD1 (6 bases). CDR3 length: 18 residues. CDR1 and CDR2 from the germline V gene are KGHSH and LQKENI. Trimming removed 3 bases from V and 1 base from J, with 19 bases in between.

The chain combines TRBV7-6 with TRBJ1-1, with D unclear. The V gene lost 0 bases and the J gene lost 1 base, with 6 bases spanning the gap. The germline gives CDR1 SGHVS, CDR2 FNYEAQ. The CDR3 runs 14 residues. The CDR3 protein is CASSLAAGNTEAFF. CDR3 DNA sequence: TGTGCCAGCAGCTTAGCTGCGGGGAACACTGAAGCTTTCTTT.

This sequence joins TRBV6-1 and TRBJ2-1; D is ambiguous. V was pared by 4 bases and J by 2 bases, with 12 bases between. The CDR3 extends over 15 amino acids. The germline gives CDR1 MNHNS, CDR2 SASEGT. DNA for the CDR3: TGTGCCAGCAGTGTTGACTCTCCTACCTACAATGAGCAGTTCTTC. This translates into CASSVDSPTYNEQFF.

The chain uses TRBV18 and TRBJ2-5; D remains unclear. Looked up from germline, CDR1 is KGHSH and CDR2 is LQKENI. The CDR3 is made up of 13 amino acids. Trimming removed 0 bases from V and 4 bases from J, with 6 bases in between. The CDR3 spells CASSPPARETQYF. In DNA form, the CDR3 reads TGTGCCAGCTCACCACCGGCCCGAGAGACCCAGTACTTC.

The V and J genes are TRBV19 and TRBJ1-6, with 8 bases identical to TRBD1. Germline loops: CDR1 LNHDA, CDR2 SQIVND (reference sequence). V lost 2 bases, J lost 8 bases, and 5 bases stayed unmatched. This CDR3 is built from 15 residues. The DNA of the CDR3 is TGTGCCAGTAGTATAAGGGACAGGCTTCATTCACCCCTCCACTTT. This encodes CASSIRDRLHSPLHF.

Notes on this clone: Different DNA sequences within this sample yield the same CDR3. The chain is built from TRBV14 and TRBJ2-5, with no clear D. The CDR3 loop spans 12 amino acids. Germline V gives CDR1 SGHDN, CDR2 FVKESK. Trimming left V 1 base short and J 6 bases short, with 6 bases between. The CDR3 protein is CASSQAPQTQYF. The CDR3 DNA follows: TGTGCCAGCAGCCAAGCGCCCCAGACCCAGTACTTC. Supplemented by reference TRBV14 and TRBJ2-5, the full variable domain reads EAGVTQFPSHSVIEKGQTVTLRCDPISGHDNLYWYRRVMGKEIKFLLHFVKESKQDESGMPNNRFLAERTGGTYSTLKVQPAELEDSGVYFCASSQAPQTQYFGPGTRLLVL.

The V and J genes are TRBV18 and TRBJ2-1; the D gene is possibly TRBD2 (6 bases). This CDR3 contains 15 residues. The V end lost 5 bases, the J end lost 7 bases, and 18 bases lay between the germline ends. Germline values: CDR1 KGHSH, CDR2 LQKENI. The CDR3 DNA sequence: TGTGCCAGCTCATCGGAGGGTTTAGGAGGGAATGAGCAGTTCTTC. Translated: CASSSEGLGGNEQFF.

The J gene is TRBJ1-3, the V gene TRBV6-5; TRBD1 is a possible D gene (6 bases). Trimming cost V 7 bases and J 4 bases, with 11 bases left between them. This CDR3 is built from 13 residues. CDR1 is MNHEY and CDR2 is SVGAGI in the germline V gene. The CDR3: CASKGGVGNTIYF. CDR3 bases: TGTGCCAGCAAAGGGGGAGTGGGAAACACCATATATTTT.

The rearrangement joins TRBV29-1 to TRBJ2-2, with D tentatively TRBD1 (5 bases). The CDR3 runs to 13 residues. Germline V gene sequence: CDR1 SQVTM, CDR2 ANQGSEA. V was pared by 3 bases and J by 5 bases, with 10 bases between. The CDR3 DNA sequence: TGCAGCGTTGACCCGGACAATACCGGGGAGCTGTTTTTT. It yields the protein CSVDPDNTGELFF.

The DNA for the CDR3 is TGTGCCAGCTCACCACGAACAGTTCCCCTTTTGGAAGGCTACACCTTC. Amino acid sequence: CASSPRTVPLLEGYTF. The V and J genes are TRBV18 and TRBJ1-2; D unclear. The germline CDR1 and CDR2 sequences are KGHSH and LQKENI. The CDR3 covers 16 residues. Trimming took off 1 base at V and 8 bases at J, with 20 bases between the two ends.

The genes are TRBV4-1 and TRBJ2-3, with 9 bases that match TRBD2. Per the germline V gene, CDR1 is MGHRA and CDR2 is YSYEKL. CDR3 length: 17 amino acids. With 6 bases clipped from V and 0 bases from J, the junction kept 10 bases outside the gene matches. The DNA of the CDR3 is TGCGCCAGCAGTCTACAAAGCGGGGGGACGAGCACAGATACGCAGTATTTT. This gives the protein CASSLQSGGTSTDTQYF.

This clone was counted a single time. This rearrangement joins TRBV28 to TRBJ1-2, with a possible D match to TRBD1 (5 bases). This CDR3 spans 14 amino acids. CDR1 MDHEN and CDR2 SYDVKM come from the germline V gene. V was shortened by 3 bases and J by 6 bases, with 14 bases between the two germline ends. This CDR3 reads CASSLNLGGNGYTF. CDR3 coding DNA: TGTGCCAGCAGTTTGAATTTGGGGGGAAATGGCTACACCTTC.

The rearrangement uses TRBV15 and TRBJ2-4; the D is unclear. Trimming stripped 0 bases from V and 6 bases from J, with 21 bases between. Germline CDR1 LNHNV, CDR2 YYDKDF (reference sequence). The length of the CDR3 is 18 residues. CDR3 sequence reads: CATSRDLLRAEGLNIQYF. In nucleotides, the CDR3 is TGTGCCACCAGCAGAGATCTCCTCCGGGCCGAAGGGCTAAACATTCAGTACTTC. Filled out from reference TRBV15 and TRBJ2-4, the complete variable domain reads DAMVIQNPRYQVTQFGKPVTLSCSQTLNHNVMYWYQQKSSQAPKLLFHYYDKDFNNEADTPDNFQSRRPNTSFCFLDIRSPGLGDTAMYLCATSRDLLRAEGLNIQYFGAGTRLSVL.